The clone carrying this T cell receptor beta chain came up a few times. TCRbeta library construction was performed incorporating unique molecular identifiers. TCRdb itself ran the PCR reads through MiXCR, one entry per CDR3 protein. In the table there are 250,000 to 400,000 distinct CDR3 sequences, approximately 23% of which are singletons. This entry is derived from a study of T-cell reconstitution after alpha-beta-depleted transplantation in children. CDR3 length: 15 residues. The V gene's germline CDR1 is SEHNR and CDR2 FQNEAQ (reference sequence). Trimming cost V 5 bases and J 2 bases; bases outside gene matches: 5.

This receptor was identified in a male patient aged 10-17 years who had a stem cell transplant for acute lymphoblastic leukemia, so the T cells may come from the graft donor. This chain joins TRBV7-9 and TRBJ1-5; 8 bases map to TRBD1. This specimen was PBMCs, mostly from graft donor cells, taken 180 days after TCRalphabeta/CD19-depleted stem cell transplant. Here the CDR3 DNA reads TGTGCCAGCAGCCAAGGGACAGGAGGCAATCAGCCCCAGCATTTT. This sequence encodes CASSQGTGGNQPQHF.